This T cell receptor (beta chain) is from a study of blood T cell repertoires in COVID-19. Assay: immunoSEQ multiplex PCR; the TCRdb copy retains only in-frame clones and omits some. This table has fewer than 200,000 clones, 88% appearing once. The CDR3 is made up of 14 amino acids. The V gene's germline CDR1 is GTSNPN and CDR2 SVGIG (reference sequence). V shed 8 bases, J shed 1 base, and the junction held 8 bases outside the gene matches. This TCR was sampled from a man aged 45-60 years who had recovered from COVID-19. The chain employs TRBV30 and TRBJ1-1; TRBD1 matches at 9 bases. Sequencing used peripheral blood. For the CDR3, the DNA is TGTGCCGAAGACAGGGGGTATGGGAACACTGAAGCTTTCTTT. Translating it yields CAEDRGYGNTEAFF.